This T cell receptor beta chain was profiled in a study of sequential checkpoint blockade in melanoma. About the research overall: After both sequences, patients received maintenance nivolumab.

Sequenced by immunoSEQ multiplex PCR; TCRdb stores in-frame clones only, minus some. The repertoire includes 3,500 to 5,000 clones, 45% to 60% of them detected once, and 22% sits in the top ten. Regarding treatment: randomized to nivolumab then ipilimumab (arm A) or the reverse (arm B). There are a few counts of this clone. This receptor was obtained from a human donor with melanoma. The material sequenced was CD8+ T cells sorted from blood (inferred from file names), taken from a patient given nivolumab and ipilimumab in sequence.

Here the CDR3 DNA reads TGTGCCAGTTATCTAACCCAGGGATACACCGGGGAGCTGTTTTTT. It encodes CASYLTQGYTGELFF. V is TRBV7-9 and J is TRBJ2-2, with a possible D match to TRBD1 (5 bases). The V end was cut by 9 bases, the J end by 3 bases, with 17 bases between. Germline V gives CDR1 SEHNR, CDR2 FQNEAQ (reference sequence). The CDR3 runs 15 residues.